This record concerns one T cell receptor (beta chain) sequence. In the original processing: Estimates of nucleated cell counts were drawn from the amplification of reference gene primers. Assay used: immunoSEQ multiplex PCR; TCRdb lists only in-frame clones, some missing. V and J calls and clone size come straight from that table; D and trimming were deduced from the DNA. This repertoire shows around 250,000 clones, roughly 84% found once; its top ten account for 1.5% to 1.7%. The sample is drawn from a study of blood T cell repertoires in COVID-19. In the study overall: The origin of the acute and convalescent COVID-19 samples was the United States, Italy and Spain. Sources were T cells, B-cell-depleted T cells, or PBMCs; the material itself was cDNA or gDNA.

The germline V gene encodes CDR1 SQVTM and CDR2 ANQGSEA. The V end was cut by 3 bases, the J end by 0 bases, with 9 bases between. There are 14 residues in the CDR3. This sequence originates from a woman aged 40 to 49 who had recovered from COVID-19. Sequencing was done on a sample of peripheral blood. The rearrangement links TRBV29-1 to TRBJ2-1; no clear D gene. The CDR3 DNA is TGCAGCGTTGATACAGAGAGCTCCTACAATGAGCAGTTCTTC. This gives the protein CSVDTESSYNEQFF.